The rows below give T cell receptor beta chains drawn from one sample of a study of cytomegalovirus exposure and HLA in healthy donors. Here immunoSEQ multiplex PCR was the method, and the copy in TCRdb shows in-frame clones only, minus some. The sample includes 80,000 to 95,000 clones, about four fifths of them seen just once. Sequenced: PBMCs. The receptors were gathered from a woman aged 40 to 49 in good health and CMV-seropositive. CDR3s include the opening cysteine and the closing phenylalanine or tryptophan. The D gene is left open where the match is weak. Clone sizes are given selectively: once, few, many, or a class where the clone is expanded.

d_call: .; j_call: TRBJ1-4; v_call: TRBV21-1; clone_size: .; cdr3_aa: CASSLQGRKATNEKLFF; cdr3_nt: TGTGCCAGCAGTCTTCAGGGGCGCAAAGCAACTAATGAAAAACTGTTTTTT
d_call: .; j_call: TRBJ2-7; v_call: TRBV27; clone_size: once; cdr3_aa: CASRLQVQSSYEQYF; cdr3_nt: TGTGCCAGCAGACTCCAGGTGCAGAGCTCCTACGAGCAGTACTTC
d_call: .; j_call: TRBJ1-3; v_call: TRBV29-1; clone_size: .; cdr3_aa: CSVEDASNTIYF; cdr3_nt: TGCAGCGTTGAAGATGCGTCAAACACCATATATTTT
d_call: TRBD1; j_call: TRBJ1-1; v_call: TRBV7-9; clone_size: .; cdr3_aa: CASSFRDRGALNTEAFF; cdr3_nt: TGTGCCAGCAGCTTCCGGGACAGGGGCGCCTTGAACACTGAAGCTTTCTTT
d_call: TRBD1; j_call: TRBJ2-5; v_call: TRBV7-9; clone_size: .; cdr3_aa: CASSSTGTGWEETQYF; cdr3_nt: TGTGCCAGCAGTTCGACTGGGACAGGATGGGAAGAGACCCAGTACTTC
d_call: TRBD1; j_call: TRBJ1-1; v_call: TRBV28; clone_size: .; cdr3_aa: CRSDGLSTGVGMNTEAFF; cdr3_nt: TGTCGGAGCGACGGTCTCTCGACAGGGGTTGGCATGAACACTGAAGCTTTCTTT
d_call: .; j_call: TRBJ2-1; v_call: TRBV29-1; clone_size: .; cdr3_aa: CSVVRFGIDEQFF; cdr3_nt: TGCAGCGTTGTGCGTTTCGGGATCGATGAGCAGTTCTTC
d_call: .; j_call: TRBJ1-5; v_call: TRBV7-8; clone_size: .; cdr3_aa: CASSPGTSSNQPQHF; cdr3_nt: TGTGCCAGCAGCCCAGGGACATCTAGCAATCAGCCCCAGCATTTT
d_call: .; j_call: TRBJ1-1; v_call: TRBV6-1; clone_size: .; cdr3_aa: CASSEARGWTEAFF; cdr3_nt: TGTGCCAGCAGTGAAGCTAGGGGGTGGACTGAAGCTTTCTTT
d_call: TRBD2; j_call: TRBJ2-3; v_call: TRBV6-1; clone_size: once; cdr3_aa: CASSPAGEVDTQYF; cdr3_nt: TGTGCCAGCTCCCCAGCGGGAGAGGTAGATACGCAGTATTTT
d_call: .; j_call: TRBJ1-5; v_call: TRBV27; clone_size: .; cdr3_aa: CASSLGGSNQPQHF; cdr3_nt: TGTGCCAGCAGTTTGGGGGGAAGCAATCAGCCCCAGCATTTT
d_call: .; j_call: TRBJ2-1; v_call: TRBV5-1; clone_size: few; cdr3_aa: CASGRLPPPYNEQFF; cdr3_nt: TGCGCCAGCGGTCGACTGCCCCCACCATACAATGAGCAGTTCTTC
d_call: .; j_call: TRBJ2-7; v_call: TRBV7-9; clone_size: .; cdr3_aa: CASSPPRGSDEQYF; cdr3_nt: TGTGCCAGCAGTCCTCCCAGGGGAAGTGACGAGCAGTACTTC
d_call: TRBD1; j_call: TRBJ2-7; v_call: TRBV13; clone_size: .; cdr3_aa: CASSRQGTHHAYEQYF; cdr3_nt: TGTGCCAGCAGCCGACAGGGTACACATCATGCCTACGAGCAGTACTTC
d_call: .; j_call: TRBJ2-7; v_call: TRBV5-1; clone_size: .; cdr3_aa: CASSPQGGVHEQYF; cdr3_nt: TGCGCCAGCAGCCCACAGGGGGGGGTCCACGAGCAGTACTTC
d_call: TRBD1; j_call: TRBJ2-7; v_call: TRBV19; clone_size: .; cdr3_aa: CASSIWQGDEQYF; cdr3_nt: TGTGCCAGTAGTATATGGCAGGGGGACGAGCAGTACTTC
d_call: .; j_call: TRBJ2-1; v_call: TRBV7-8; clone_size: .; cdr3_aa: CASSLVGGDYNEQFF; cdr3_nt: TGTGCCAGCAGCTTAGTAGGGGGGGACTACAATGAGCAGTTCTTC
d_call: TRBD2; j_call: TRBJ2-3; v_call: TRBV19; clone_size: .; cdr3_aa: CASSIPQGGGIYTQYF; cdr3_nt: TGTGCCAGTAGTATCCCCCAGGGCGGGGGTATCTATACGCAGTATTTT
d_call: .; j_call: TRBJ1-2; v_call: TRBV2; clone_size: .; cdr3_aa: CASTVRDGYTF; cdr3_nt: TGTGCCAGCACCGTGAGGGATGGCTACACCTTC
d_call: .; j_call: TRBJ2-1; v_call: TRBV2; clone_size: .; cdr3_aa: CASSVRGAESYNEQFF; cdr3_nt: TGTGCCAGCAGTGTACGGGGGGCTGAGTCCTACAATGAGCAGTTCTTC
d_call: TRBD1; j_call: TRBJ1-1; v_call: TRBV6-1; clone_size: few; cdr3_aa: CAITKRQGGNTEAFF; cdr3_nt: TGTGCCATAACCAAGAGACAGGGAGGGAACACTGAAGCTTTCTTT
d_call: .; j_call: TRBJ1-1; v_call: TRBV4-1; clone_size: once; cdr3_aa: CASSQDGDTTEAFF; cdr3_nt: TGCGCCAGCAGCCAAGATGGGGACACCACTGAAGCTTTCTTT
d_call: TRBD2; j_call: TRBJ2-3; v_call: TRBV7-2; clone_size: .; cdr3_aa: CASSLGGGNTDTQYF; cdr3_nt: TGTGCCAGCAGCTTAGGCGGGGGGAACACAGATACGCAGTATTTT
d_call: .; j_call: TRBJ1-2; v_call: TRBV27; clone_size: once; cdr3_aa: CASRMGGANGYTF; cdr3_nt: TGTGCCAGCAGGATGGGGGGGGCTAATGGCTACACCTTC
d_call: TRBD1; j_call: TRBJ2-6; v_call: TRBV5-1; clone_size: .; cdr3_aa: CASSDGQGASGANVLTF; cdr3_nt: TGCGCCAGCAGCGATGGACAGGGCGCCTCTGGGGCCAACGTCCTGACTTTC
d_call: TRBD1; j_call: TRBJ1-1; v_call: TRBV18; clone_size: .; cdr3_aa: CASSVGQDTEAFF; cdr3_nt: TGTGCCAGCTCGGTAGGACAGGACACTGAAGCTTTCTTT
d_call: .; j_call: TRBJ1-1; v_call: TRBV18; clone_size: .; cdr3_aa: CASSDLGSGNTEAFF; cdr3_nt: TGTGCCAGCTCAGATTTGGGGTCGGGAAACACTGAAGCTTTCTTT
d_call: TRBD2; j_call: TRBJ2-2; v_call: TRBV9; clone_size: .; cdr3_aa: CASSPPPLAGEGTGELFF; cdr3_nt: TGTGCCAGCAGCCCACCCCCACTAGCGGGAGAAGGTACTGGGGAGCTGTTTTTT
d_call: TRBD1; j_call: TRBJ2-7; v_call: TRBV10-3; clone_size: .; cdr3_aa: CAISESGTVTYYEQYF; cdr3_nt: TGTGCCATCAGTGAGTCAGGGACAGTCACTTACTACGAGCAGTACTTC
d_call: .; j_call: TRBJ1-5; v_call: TRBV28; clone_size: .; cdr3_aa: CASSLRQVSQPQHF; cdr3_nt: TGTGCCAGCAGTTTGCGACAGGTTTCTCAGCCCCAGCATTTT
d_call: TRBD1; j_call: TRBJ1-4; v_call: TRBV5-1; clone_size: .; cdr3_aa: CASRKADRGGGEKLFF; cdr3_nt: TGCGCCAGCAGAAAGGCCGACAGGGGAGGCGGAGAAAAACTGTTTTTT
d_call: .; j_call: TRBJ1-1; v_call: TRBV9; clone_size: few; cdr3_aa: CASSVAMGASEAFF; cdr3_nt: TGTGCCAGCAGCGTAGCAATGGGGGCTTCTGAAGCTTTCTTT
d_call: .; j_call: TRBJ2-2; v_call: TRBV7-7; clone_size: .; cdr3_aa: CASSTSSGTNTGELFF; cdr3_nt: TGTGCTAGCAGCACCTCCTCGGGGACGAACACCGGGGAGCTGTTTTTT